A selection of T cell receptor beta chains follows, all from one sample in a study of CD8 T cells in ankylosing spondylitis. One entry per CDR3 protein, called by TCRdb with MiXCR from the 5' RACE reads. The profile shows a few hundred thousand distinct CDR3 sequences, roughly 20% of them singletons. Specimen: blood, either unsorted or a sorted T cell fraction (not recorded which). The receptor set was obtained from a female donor with ankylosing spondylitis or in good health (not recorded which). Both conserved end residues are part of each CDR3. Each record gives: V gene, D gene, clone size, J gene, CDR3 DNA, CDR3 protein. The D gene is left open where the match is weak. Not all rows give a size; the values are once, few, many and, for expanded clones, a class.

>TRBV6-5|NA|NA|TRBJ2-7
TGTGCCAGCAGTTACGGAGGGGGCGTCTCCTACGAGCAGTACTTC
CASSYGGGVSYEQYF
>TRBV5-6|TRBD1|NA|TRBJ2-1
TGTGCCAGCAGTTCCGGGACAGGCGATTCTACCTACAATGAGCAGTTCTTC
CASSSGTGDSTYNEQFF
>TRBV5-1|NA|many|TRBJ1-2
TGCGCCAGCAGTTTCGGACTGGATGGCTACACCTTC
CASSFGLDGYTF
>TRBV20-1|NA|NA|TRBJ2-7
TGCAGTGCTAGGCGGCTATCCGGCCACGAGCAGTACTTC
CSARRLSGHEQYF
>TRBV20-1|TRBD2|many|TRBJ2-1
TGCAGTGCTACTCTAGCGGGAGGGAATGAGCAGTTCTTC
CSATLAGGNEQFF
>TRBV6-1|NA|many|TRBJ1-1
TGTGCCAGCAGATCACTTTGGAGAACTGAAGCTTTCTTT
CASRSLWRTEAFF
>TRBV20-1|TRBD1|few|TRBJ2-2
TGCAGTGCTAGAAACAGGGGAATCACCGGGGAGCTGTTTTTT
CSARNRGITGELFF
>TRBV20-1|NA|few|TRBJ1-5
TGCAGTGCTGGATTGGACACCAGCAATCAGCCCCAGCATTTT
CSAGLDTSNQPQHF
>TRBV18|NA|NA|TRBJ2-5
TGTGCCAGCTCAGCGGGCGATATTCGGGTTATCCAAGAGACCCAGTACTTC
CASSAGDIRVIQETQYF
>TRBV7-2|NA|few|TRBJ2-1
TGTGCCAGCAGCTTAATGGTGGCCCTCTACAATGAGCAGTTCTTC
CASSLMVALYNEQFF
>TRBV29-1|NA|many|TRBJ2-2
TGCAGCGCCACCCGAACAGGGAACACCGGGGAGCTGTTTTTT
CSATRTGNTGELFF
>TRBV6-2/TRBV6-3|TRBD1|few|TRBJ2-1
TGTGCCAGCAGTTACCAAAACCGCGCTATCTTCGGGACAGGGAACAATGAGCAGTTCTTC
CASSYQNRAIFGTGNNEQFF
>TRBV19|NA|few|TRBJ1-5
TGTGCCAGTACGACCAGGGGCTATAGCAATCAGCCCCAGCATTTT
CASTTRGYSNQPQHF
>TRBV4-2|TRBD2|NA|TRBJ2-1
TGTGCCAGCAGCCCCCGAAGGACGGCTAGCGGGCCGAGCTCCTACAATGAGCAGTTCTTC
CASSPRRTASGPSSYNEQFF
>TRBV10-3|NA|few|TRBJ2-5
TGTGCCATCAGTGAACTACTATCCGGGGAGACCCAGTACTTC
CAISELLSGETQYF
>TRBV5-6|NA|NA|TRBJ1-2
TGTGCCAGCAGCTTAAGTGATCGAACAGGTACAGGTGGCTACACCTTC
CASSLSDRTGTGGYTF
>TRBV6-2/TRBV6-3|TRBD2|few|TRBJ2-1
TGTGCCAGCACGCTAGCGGGTGCGAATGAGCAGTTCTTC
CASTLAGANEQFF
>TRBV7-8|NA|NA|TRBJ2-7
TGTGCCAGCAGCACAAGACTACCCTACGAGCAGTACTTC
CASSTRLPYEQYF
>TRBV30|NA|NA|TRBJ1-4
TGTGCCTGGAAAAATGAAAAACTGTTTTTT
CAWKNEKLFF
>TRBV6-1|NA|few|TRBJ1-5
TGTGCCAGCAGTGCCCTGAAGAATCAGCCCCAGCATTTT
CASSALKNQPQHF
>TRBV12-3/TRBV12-4|NA|many|TRBJ2-1
TGTGCCAGCAGTTTAGTCAATGAGCAGTTCTTC
CASSLVNEQFF
>TRBV4-3|TRBD2|few|TRBJ2-1
TGCGCCAGCAGCCAAGAGACCAGCGGGAGGGGCGATGAGCAGTTCTTC
CASSQETSGRGDEQFF
>TRBV20-1|NA|NA|TRBJ2-3
TGCAGTGCCCCGAGGGCAGAAGATACGCAGTATTTT
CSAPRAEDTQYF
>TRBV24-1|TRBD2|NA|TRBJ2-3
TGTGCCACCAGTGACCCCAGGGCTAGCGGATACACAGATACGCAGTATTTT
CATSDPRASGYTDTQYF
>TRBV20-1|TRBD2|few|TRBJ2-1
TGCAGTGCTCGGCGACTAGCGACCTACAATGAGCAGTTCTTC
CSARRLATYNEQFF
>TRBV30|TRBD2|NA|TRBJ2-1
TGTGCCTGGAGGGGGCGGGAGGTGGTCAATGAGCAGTTCTTC
CAWRGREVVNEQFF
>TRBV2|NA|many|TRBJ1-5
TGTGCCAGCAGTTATCAGGGTAGCAATCAGCCCCAGCATTTT
CASSYQGSNQPQHF
>TRBV27|NA|NA|TRBJ2-7
TGTGCCAGCAGTTTCGCGGATCATACGAGCTCCTACGAGCAGTACTTC
CASSFADHTSSYEQYF
>TRBV5-1|TRBD2|many|TRBJ2-1
TGCGCCAGCAGCTTAGGGACTAGCGGTTTAAACAATGAGCAGTTCTTC
CASSLGTSGLNNEQFF
>TRBV6-5|NA|NA|TRBJ1-2
TGTGCCAGCAGTTCCCCGGGACGGTCCTATGGCTACACCTTC
CASSSPGRSYGYTF
>TRBV28|NA|NA|TRBJ2-1
TGTGCCAGCAGTACCCGGACCGGGTACAATGAGCAGTTCTTC
CASSTRTGYNEQFF
>TRBV6-1|NA|few|TRBJ1-5
TGTGCCAGCAAGGGGGGCAGGGACAATCAGCCCCAGCATTTT
CASKGGRDNQPQHF
>TRBV19|NA|many|TRBJ2-3
TGTGCCAGTAGTGACAGGACCCGGGGAGATACGCAGTATTTT
CASSDRTRGDTQYF
>TRBV7-6|TRBD2|few|TRBJ2-1
TGTGCCAGCAGCATCTCCGGGACTAGCGGGAGTCCGAAAAGCTCCTACAATGAGCAGTTCTTC
CASSISGTSGSPKSSYNEQFF
>TRBV20-1|TRBD1|NA|TRBJ1-2
TGCAGTGCTAGGGGGACAGGGGGTTCTCACAGCTATGGCTACACCTTC
CSARGTGGSHSYGYTF
>TRBV27|TRBD2|NA|TRBJ2-3
TGTGCCAGCAGTTTTTTGCGGGAGGGCGGGGATACGCAGTATTTT
CASSFLREGGDTQYF